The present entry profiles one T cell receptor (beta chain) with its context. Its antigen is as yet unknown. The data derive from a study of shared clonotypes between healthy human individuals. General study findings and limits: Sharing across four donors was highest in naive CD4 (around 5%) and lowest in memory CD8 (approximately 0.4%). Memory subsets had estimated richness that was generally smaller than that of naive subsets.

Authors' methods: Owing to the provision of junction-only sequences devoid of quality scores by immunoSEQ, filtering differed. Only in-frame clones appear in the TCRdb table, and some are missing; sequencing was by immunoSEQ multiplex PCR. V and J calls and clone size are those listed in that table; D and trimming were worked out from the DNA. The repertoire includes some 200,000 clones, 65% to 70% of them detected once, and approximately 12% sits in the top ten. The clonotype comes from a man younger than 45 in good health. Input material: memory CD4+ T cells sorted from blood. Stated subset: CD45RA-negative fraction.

As DNA, the CDR3 is TGTGCCAGCAGCGAATGGGACAGGGTCTACGGCTACACCTTC. Translated, it gives CASSEWDRVYGYTF. The rearrangement uses TRBV7-9 and TRBJ1-2; 9 bases match TRBD1. Germline loops: CDR1 SEHNR, CDR2 FQNEAQ (reference sequence). V was pared by 5 bases and J by 8 bases, with 9 bases of the junction left unmatched. The CDR3 totals 14 residues.